The entry below gives a single TCR beta chain sequence along with its context. What it binds is not known. Sample-barcoded 5' priming and a J-beta primer mix drove a second PCR of about 6 to 12 cycles. MiXCR, run by TCRdb on the 5' RACE reads, gives a single entry per CDR3 protein. The sample carries approximately 800,000 distinct CDR3 sequences, 35% to 50% recorded once. These data originate in a study of blood T cells in healthy people across ages. General study points: Total diversity from one million sequenced T cells was likely underestimated.

The source is an older man in good health. Sequencing used blood.

In nucleotides, the CDR3 is TGTGCCAGCAGCAACCTCGGACTAGCGGGAAATGAGCAGTTCTTC. It specifies CASSNLGLAGNEQFF. The chain carries TRBV6-5 and TRBJ2-1; 12 bases are shared with TRBD2. Trimming cost V 6 bases and J 7 bases; bases outside gene matches: 7. Per germline, CDR1 MNHEY and CDR2 SVGAGI. The CDR3 loop spans 15 amino acids.